This TCR beta chain was recorded in a study of blood T cells in healthy people across ages. Peripheral blood, roughly 9.1 milliliters per donor, was collected. The germline V gene encodes CDR1 DFQATT and CDR2 SNEGSKA (reference sequence). The CDR3 consists of 17 residues. Through a sample-barcoded 5' primer and a J-beta primer mix, a second PCR was run for about 7 to 12 cycles. Researchers report that each sample yielded at least 3 million CDR3-containing paired-end reads. TCRdb processed the 5' RACE reads anew with MiXCR; each CDR3 protein has one entry. The sample has 540,000 or so distinct CDR3 sequences, approximately 25% seen once. In this sample, this clonotype turned up a few times. The same sample was also used in a study of T cells of mothers and their children. This second study notes: Each child gave about 3 million TCR beta CDR3 reads (each mother, over 9 million).

This receptor was taken from a boy aged 5-17 years in good health. The chain is built from TRBV20-1 and TRBJ2-1; no clear D gene. The J call may be mistaken, given a closer DNA end match to TRBJ2-7. Sample: blood. The DNA of the CDR3 is TGCAGTGCTAGAGATCGACGGGCGGCAACAACCTACTACGAGCAGTACTTC. The encoded protein is CSARDRRAATTYYEQYF.